The sequence of this TCR beta chain was determined in a study of cytotoxic CD8 clonotypes in ibrutinib-treated CLL. Investigators sought sequencing depths of between 1 in 200,000 and 1 in 1 million T cells. The repertoire was sequenced with immunoSEQ multiplex PCR; TCRdb's copy has only in-frame clones and lacks some. The table records 70,000 to 80,000 clones, around four fifths of them present only once. This CDR3 contains 15 residues. From germline, CDR1 is SGHNT and CDR2 YENEEA. The V end lost 2 bases, the J end lost 6 bases, and 15 bases lay between the germline ends. Study observations and caveats: Shared public clonotypes were rare, and on treatment they either got smaller or stayed the same. At ibrutinib response, clonality increased, and at progression it declined back toward baseline.

Details on this clone: Antigen unknown.

The V call is TRBV11-3, the J call TRBJ2-3; D may be TRBD2 (5 bases). This sequence originates from a human donor with chronic lymphocytic leukemia. Here the sequenced sample was PBMCs, taken after 24 months of ibrutinib treatment. CDR3 sequence reads: CASSLQGYSGDTQYF. The CDR3 bases are TGTGCCAGCAGCTTACAAGGCTACTCGGGGGATACGCAGTATTTT.